The T cell receptor beta chain under discussion was sequenced for a study of response to subunit inactivated influenza vaccine. J was trimmed by 9 bases and V by 5 bases; bases with no gene match: 10. CDR3 length: 15 residues. The germline V gene has CDR1 ENHRY and CDR2 SYGVKD. MiXCR, applied by TCRdb to the RT-PCR reads, yields one record per CDR3 protein. Among about 570,000 distinct CDR3 sequences listed, 10% to 12% were seen once. This clonotype was counted a few times. These data were also filed under a second study, of T cells expressing NK-cell markers. As that report states: The TCR beta cDNA came from 5'RACE template switching with UMIs. For about 6 donors, the dominant NKG2C+ clonotypes made up about 1.0-8% of their CD8+ T cells. Unclear, still, was the HCMV specificity of the expanded NKG2C+ T cell clones.

This TCR was sampled from a man in his fifties or sixties who received an inactivated influenza vaccine. Sequences were derived from PBMCs from blood, sampled on the day of vaccination. The rearrangement uses TRBV10-3 and TRBJ2-2, with 9 bases fitting TRBD1. The CDR3 region has the DNA TGTGCCATCAGTCAGCCTCCCGGGACAGGGAGGGAGCTGTTTTTT. Translating it yields CAISQPPGTGRELFF.